Below, 21 T cell receptor beta chains from the same sample are listed, as sequenced in a study of T cells in Graves' hyperthyroidism and ophthalmopathy. RNA transcripts were the template for amplifying TCR beta CDR3 regions. When the TCR CDR3 underwent first-round RT-PCR, the HTBI primer set was used. Via MiXCR, TCRdb re-called the multiplex PCR reads, giving one row per CDR3 protein. The data show a few hundred thousand distinct CDR3 sequences, with 14% seen just once and around 13% held by the top ten. Sequenced sample: blood. The origin of the receptors is a woman aged 35 to 49 with Graves' hyperthyroidism.

This clonotype was counted many times. The V gene is TRBV27, the J gene TRBJ2-7; 13 bases map to TRBD2. This CDR3 spans 16 amino acids. Losses at the gene ends were 6 bases for V and 3 bases for J; bases not matched to a gene: 8. Germline lookup yields CDR1 MNHEY and CDR2 SMNVEV (reference sequence). The chain's CDR3 is CASSQPGLAGLYEQYF. DNA for the CDR3: TGTGCCAGCAGCCAACCGGGACTAGCGGGACTCTACGAGCAGTACTTC.

In its sample, this clonotype was seen many times. The chain links TRBV2 to TRBJ2-2; no clear D. The CDR3 has 15 amino acids. Germline V gene lookup returns CDR1 SNHLY and CDR2 FYNNEI. V was pared by 1 base and J by 2 bases, with 8 bases between. CDR3 protein: CASSEGIFNTGELFF. CDR3 DNA sequence: TGTGCCAGCAGTGAAGGTATCTTTAACACCGGGGAGCTGTTTTTT. Using reference TRBV2 and TRBJ2-2 for the parts outside the CDR3, the full variable domain is EPEVTQTPSHQVTQMGQEVILRCVPISNHLYFYWYRQILGQKVEFLVSFYNNEISEKSEIFDDQFSVERPDGSNFTLKIRSTKLEDSAMYFCASSEGIFNTGELFFGEGSRLTVL.

This clonotype was seen repeatedly, ten times or more. The genes are TRBV18 and TRBJ2-3; D is possibly TRBD1 (6 bases). Germline V gives CDR1 KGHSH, CDR2 LQKENI. CDR3 length: 15 amino acids. V shed 4 bases and J shed 2 bases, with 13 bases lying between them. The CDR3 is CASSQVTGNTDTQYF. The CDR3 nucleotides are TGTGCCAGCTCACAAGTGACAGGTAACACAGATACGCAGTATTTT.

This clonotype was observed many times. The chain combines TRBV6-1 with TRBJ1-5; D gene uncertain. Trimming pared 5 bases from V and 0 bases from J, leaving 20 bases between. Germline V gives CDR1 MNHNS, CDR2 SASEGT. This CDR3 spans 18 amino acids. In nucleotides, the CDR3 is TGTGCCAGCAGTTCGGGGAGAATAAAATTGGGTAGCAATCAGCCCCAGCATTTT. It encodes CASSSGRIKLGSNQPQHF.

V gene TRBV20-1 combines with J gene TRBJ2-1, with D possibly TRBD2 on 6 matching bases. CDR3 length: 16 residues. Germline V CDR1 and CDR2: DFQATT, SNEGSKA (reference sequence). V dropped 6 bases and J dropped 4 bases, with 22 bases sitting between them. CDR3 amino acids: CSATLRAGTDYNEQFF. For the CDR3, the DNA is TGCAGTGCCACCCTACGGGCGGGGACGGATTACAATGAGCAGTTCTTC.

This clonotype was found many times. The chain is built from TRBV7-9 and TRBJ2-7; D not certain. This CDR3 comprises 14 residues. The germline CDR1 and CDR2 sequences are SEHNR and FQNEAQ (reference sequence). Trimming left V 2 bases short and J 3 bases short, with 11 bases between. CDR3 in DNA: TGTGCCAGCAGCTTATTAGGCAGCAACTACGAGCAGTACTTC. Translated: CASSLLGSNYEQYF.

Here the CDR3 reads CASSPQGLAGVGDTQYF. The CDR3 DNA follows: TGTGCCAGCAGTCCTCAGGGACTAGCGGGAGTGGGGGATACGCAGTATTTT. The chain carries TRBV2 and TRBJ2-3, with 14 bases matching TRBD2. The germline CDR1 and CDR2 sequences are SNHLY and FYNNEI. The CDR3 runs to 17 residues. The V segment lost 5 bases and the J segment 6 bases; nucleotides outside the gene matches: 10.

In this sample, this clonotype turned up many times. This chain uses TRBV12-3 or TRBV12-4 with TRBJ1-2; weak D call: TRBD1 (5 bases). The CDR3 is made up of 13 amino acids. Trimming stripped 6 bases from V and 2 bases from J, with 10 bases between. As DNA, the CDR3 is TGTGCCAGCAGCCTACGGGACAACTATGGCTACACCTTC. This encodes CASSLRDNYGYTF.

The chain links TRBV10-1 to TRBJ2-5; 7 bases match TRBD2. CDR1 is WNHNN and CDR2 is SYGVQD in the germline V gene (reference sequence). The CDR3 covers 14 residues. The junction had 6 bases not matched to a gene; V was cut back by 3 bases and J by 5 bases. The CDR3 region is CASSDRLAQETQYF. Written as DNA, the CDR3 is TGCGCCAGCAGTGATCGACTAGCCCAGGAGACCCAGTACTTC.

Notes on this clonotype: Being one base from a much bigger clone, this may be a read error. The chain recombines TRBV18 with TRBJ1-1, with a possible D match to TRBD1 (5 bases). CDR3 length equals 15 residues. The V gene lost 3 bases and the J gene lost 5 bases, with 16 bases spanning the gap. Germline loops: CDR1 KGHSH, CDR2 LQKENI. In nucleotides, the CDR3 is TGTGCCAGCTCACCCAATCCGGGGCCGAAGACTGAAGCTTTCTTT. It translates to CASSPNPGPKTEAFF.

This clonotype has only a few counts. The rearrangement joins TRBV19 to TRBJ2-4; no reliable D call. Trimming shortened V by 0 bases and J by 6 bases, and 6 bases separated the two germline ends. CDR1 is LNHDA, CDR2 SQIVND, per germline (reference sequence). The length of the CDR3 is 13 residues. In nucleotides, the CDR3 is TGTGCCAGTAGTATAGACGGCGCAAACATTCAGTACTTC. Protein: CASSIDGANIQYF.

In this sample, this clonotype turned up many times. This chain joins TRBV7-3 and TRBJ2-3; D perhaps matches TRBD2 (6 bases). This CDR3 is 17 amino acids long. V lost 2 bases to trimming and J lost 5 bases, with 20 bases between them. Germline CDR1 SGHTA, CDR2 FQGTGA. The CDR3 loop is CASSLGLDSLGGDTQYF. Here the CDR3 DNA reads TGTGCCAGCAGCTTAGGCTTAGACTCTTTGGGAGGAGATACGCAGTATTTT.

This clonotype was observed at least ten times. This chain joins TRBV2 and TRBJ2-2; D gene unclear. The CDR3 runs to 12 residues. Germline assignment: CDR1 SNHLY and CDR2 FYNNEI. The V and J ends lost 7 bases and 5 bases respectively, with 8 bases between them. CDR3 residues: CASTPRTGELFF. CDR3 in DNA: TGTGCCAGCACCCCCAGGACCGGGGAGCTGTTTTTT.

This clonotype was recorded many times. The V call is TRBV2, the J call TRBJ1-4, with 7 bases aligning to TRBD1. Germline V gene data show CDR1 as SNHLY and CDR2 as FYNNEI. CDR3 length equals 14 residues. The V and J ends lost 7 bases and 3 bases, in that order; junction bases with no gene match: 5. For the CDR3, the DNA is TGTGCCAGCAATTCGGGACAGCCTAATGAAAAACTGTTTTTT. Its protein is CASNSGQPNEKLFF.

The chain carries TRBV29-1 and TRBJ2-7; 10 bases are shared with TRBD1. Losses at the gene ends were 7 bases for V and 3 bases for J; bases not matched to a gene: 6. CDR1 SQVTM and CDR2 ANQGSEA come from the germline V gene. The CDR3 covers 13 residues. The CDR3 bases are TGCAGCGCTGGACGGGACAGGGGCTACGAGCAGTACTTC. Amino acids: CSAGRDRGYEQYF.

This clonotype has a handful of counts. Just one base apart from a much larger clone, this may be a read error. The V call is TRBV7-3, the J call TRBJ2-1; D perhaps matches TRBD2 (5 bases). The CDR3 length is 14 residues. The germline V gene encodes CDR1 SGHTA and CDR2 FQGTGA. The CDR3 bases are TGTGCCAGCAGCTTAGGTCCGTCCGGGGATGAGCAGTCCTTC. This encodes CASSLGPSGDEQSF.

This clonotype was observed at least ten times. This chain links TRBV11-2 with TRBJ2-2; 10 bases are a match to TRBD2. CDR1 SGHAT and CDR2 FQNNGV come from the germline V gene. The CDR3 runs to 17 residues. The J segment lost 5 bases and the V segment lost 0 bases, leaving 6 bases of the junction unmatched. This chain's CDR3 is CASSLETSGKGTGELFF. The DNA of the CDR3 is TGTGCCAGCAGCTTAGAAACTAGCGGGAAAGGGACCGGGGAGCTGTTTTTT. The full variable domain, rest sourced from reference TRBV11-2 and TRBJ2-2, is EAGVAQSPRYKIIEKRQSVAFWCNPISGHATLYWYQQILGQGPKLLIQFQNNGVVDDSQLPKDRFSAERLKGVDSTLKIQPAKLEDSAVYLCASSLETSGKGTGELFFGEGSRLTVL.

The CDR3 nucleotides are TGTGCCAGCAGCCCCACGGACACAGATACGCAGTATTTT. Its translation is CASSPTDTDTQYF. The rearrangement uses TRBV7-9 and TRBJ2-3, with D uncertain. Trimming stripped 5 bases from V and 2 bases from J, with 8 bases between. The CDR3 is 13 residues long. CDR1 SEHNR and CDR2 FQNEAQ come from the germline V gene (reference sequence).

This clonotype was counted many times. The rearrangement uses TRBV30 and TRBJ2-2; D uncertain. V was shortened by 0 bases and J by 2 bases, with 10 bases between the two germline ends. CDR1 and CDR2 (germline): GTSNPN, SVGIG (reference sequence). The CDR3 contains 15 residues. For the CDR3, the DNA is TGTGCCTGGAGTGTATGGGCTGATAACACCGGGGAGCTGTTTTTT. This codes for CAWSVWADNTGELFF.

This clonotype was observed at least ten times. The CDR3 nucleotides are TGTGCCAGCAGCGACCGGGGACTAGCGGGAGTTGATACGCAGTATTTT. Protein sequence: CASSDRGLAGVDTQYF. This sequence joins TRBV3-1 and TRBJ2-3; 14 nucleotides match TRBD2. The CDR3 runs to 16 residues. Trimming took 5 bases from V and 6 from J; bases not matched to a gene: 7. Per the germline V gene, CDR1 is LGHDT and CDR2 is YNNKEL (reference sequence).

This clonotype appeared many times. J is TRBJ2-7 and V is TRBV5-1; the D is unclear. The V end lost 2 bases, the J end lost 3 bases, and 18 bases lay between the germline ends. The germline CDR1 and CDR2 sequences are SGHRS and YFSETQ. CDR3 length: 16 amino acids. For the CDR3, the DNA is TGCGCCAGCAGCTTAAGTATTGGCCAGGCCCTCTACGAGCAGTACTTC. Encoded protein: CASSLSIGQALYEQYF.